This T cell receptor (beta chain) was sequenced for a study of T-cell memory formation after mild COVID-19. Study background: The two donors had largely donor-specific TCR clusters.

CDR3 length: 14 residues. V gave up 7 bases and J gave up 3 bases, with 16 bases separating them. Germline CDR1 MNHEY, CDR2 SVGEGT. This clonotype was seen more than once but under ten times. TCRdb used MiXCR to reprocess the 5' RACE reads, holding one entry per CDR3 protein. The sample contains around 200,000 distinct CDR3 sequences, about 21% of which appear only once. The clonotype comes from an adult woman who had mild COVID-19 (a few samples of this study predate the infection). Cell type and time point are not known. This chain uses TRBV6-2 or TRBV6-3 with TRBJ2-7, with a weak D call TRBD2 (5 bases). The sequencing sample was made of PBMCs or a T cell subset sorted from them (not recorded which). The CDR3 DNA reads TGTGCCAGCAATAATAGGAGGTTGAACTACGAGCAGTACTTC. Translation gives CASNNRRLNYEQYF.